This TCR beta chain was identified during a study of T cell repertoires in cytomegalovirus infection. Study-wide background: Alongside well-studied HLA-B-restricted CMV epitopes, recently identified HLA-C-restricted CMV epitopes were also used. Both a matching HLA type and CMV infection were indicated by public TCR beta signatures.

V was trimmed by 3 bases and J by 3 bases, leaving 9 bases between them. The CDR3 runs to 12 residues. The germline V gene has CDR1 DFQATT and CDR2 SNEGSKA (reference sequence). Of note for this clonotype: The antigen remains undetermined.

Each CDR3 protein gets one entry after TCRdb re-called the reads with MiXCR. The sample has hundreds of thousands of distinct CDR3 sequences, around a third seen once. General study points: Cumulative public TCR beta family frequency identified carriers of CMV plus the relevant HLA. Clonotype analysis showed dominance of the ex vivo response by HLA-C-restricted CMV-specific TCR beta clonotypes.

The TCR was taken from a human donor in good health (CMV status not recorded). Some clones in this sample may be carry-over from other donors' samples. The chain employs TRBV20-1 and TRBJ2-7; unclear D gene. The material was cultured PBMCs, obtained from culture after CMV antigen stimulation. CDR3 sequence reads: CSASRQDYEQYF. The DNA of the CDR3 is TGCAGTGCTAGTCGTCAGGACTACGAGCAGTACTTC.